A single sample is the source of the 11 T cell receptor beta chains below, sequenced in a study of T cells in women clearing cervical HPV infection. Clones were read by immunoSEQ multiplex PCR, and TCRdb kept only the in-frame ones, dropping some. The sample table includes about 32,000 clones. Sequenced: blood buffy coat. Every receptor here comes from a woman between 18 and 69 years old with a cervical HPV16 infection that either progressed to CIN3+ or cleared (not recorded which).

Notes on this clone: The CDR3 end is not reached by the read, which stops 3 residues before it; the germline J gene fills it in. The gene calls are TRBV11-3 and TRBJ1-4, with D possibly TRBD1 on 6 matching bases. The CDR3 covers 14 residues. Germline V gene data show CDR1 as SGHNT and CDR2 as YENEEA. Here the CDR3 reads CASSLAGVGSPLFF. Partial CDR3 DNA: TGTGCCAGCAGCTTAGCAGGGGTAGGGTCACCA. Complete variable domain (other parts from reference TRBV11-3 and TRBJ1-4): EAGVVQSPRYKIIEKKQPVAFWCNPISGHNTLYWYLQNLGQGPELLIRYENEEAVDDSQLPKDRFSAERLKGVDSTLKIQPAELGDSAVYLCASSLAGVGSPLFFGSGTQLSVL.

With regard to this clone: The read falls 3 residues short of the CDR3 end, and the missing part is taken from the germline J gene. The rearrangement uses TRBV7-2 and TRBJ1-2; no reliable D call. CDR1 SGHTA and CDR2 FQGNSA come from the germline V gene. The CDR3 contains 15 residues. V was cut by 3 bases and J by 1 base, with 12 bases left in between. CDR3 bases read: TGTGCCAGCAGCTTTCGAGGGCTCGGTAACTATGGC. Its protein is CASSFRGLGNYG. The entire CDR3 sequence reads CASSFRGLGNYGYTF.

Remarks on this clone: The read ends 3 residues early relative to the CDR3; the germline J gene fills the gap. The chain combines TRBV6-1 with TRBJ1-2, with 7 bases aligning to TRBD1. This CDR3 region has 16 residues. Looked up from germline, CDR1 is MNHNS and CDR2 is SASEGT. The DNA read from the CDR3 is TGTGCCAGCAGTGATGGGACAGCGGTTAGCACAGATACC. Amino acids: CASSDGTAVSTDT. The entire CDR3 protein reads CASSDGTAVSTDTYTF.

The part of the CDR3 DNA that was read is TGCAGCGGGGACTCTGGGACAGTCAACACTGAA. This gives the protein CSGDSGTVNTE. The full CDR3 sequence reads CSGDSGTVNTEAFF. The V and J genes are TRBV29-1 and TRBJ1-1; 7 bases are a match to TRBD1. The read halts 3 residues ahead of the CDR3 end, with the missing end drawn from the germline J gene. After removal of 7 bases from V and 2 bases from J, the junction contained 10 bases not matched to a gene. CDR3 length: 14 amino acids. Germline V gene data show CDR1 as SQVTM and CDR2 as ANQGSEA.

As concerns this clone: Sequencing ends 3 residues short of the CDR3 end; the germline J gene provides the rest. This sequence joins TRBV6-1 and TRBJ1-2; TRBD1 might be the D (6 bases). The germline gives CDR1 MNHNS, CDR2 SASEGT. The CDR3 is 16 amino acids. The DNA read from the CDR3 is TGTGCCAGCAGTGAACTAGCGGGGGGGCCAACAGATACC. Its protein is CASSELAGGPTDT. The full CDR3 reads CASSELAGGPTDTYTF.

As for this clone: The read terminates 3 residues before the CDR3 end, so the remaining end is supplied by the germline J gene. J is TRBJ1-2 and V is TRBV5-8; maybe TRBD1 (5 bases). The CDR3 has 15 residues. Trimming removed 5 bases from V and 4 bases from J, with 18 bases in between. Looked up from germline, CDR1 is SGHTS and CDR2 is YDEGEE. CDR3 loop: CASSSSGGLVYGYTF. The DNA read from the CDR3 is TGTGCCAGCAGTTCTTCCGGGGGGTTAGTCTATGGC.

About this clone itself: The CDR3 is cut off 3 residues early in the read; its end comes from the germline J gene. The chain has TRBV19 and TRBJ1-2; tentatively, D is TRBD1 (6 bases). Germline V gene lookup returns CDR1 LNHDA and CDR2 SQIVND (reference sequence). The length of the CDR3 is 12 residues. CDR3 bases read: TGTGCCAGTAGCCTGGACAGTCGGGGC. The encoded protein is CASSLDSRG. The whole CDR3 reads CASSLDSRGYTF.

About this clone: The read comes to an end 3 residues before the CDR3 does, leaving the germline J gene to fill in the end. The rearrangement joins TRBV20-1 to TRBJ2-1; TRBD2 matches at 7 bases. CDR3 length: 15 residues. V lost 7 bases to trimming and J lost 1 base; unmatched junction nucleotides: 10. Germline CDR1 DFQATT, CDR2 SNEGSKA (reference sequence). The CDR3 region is CSGVPGLGSYNEQFF. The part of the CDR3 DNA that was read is TGCAGTGGGGTCCCCGGACTAGGTTCCTACAATGAG.

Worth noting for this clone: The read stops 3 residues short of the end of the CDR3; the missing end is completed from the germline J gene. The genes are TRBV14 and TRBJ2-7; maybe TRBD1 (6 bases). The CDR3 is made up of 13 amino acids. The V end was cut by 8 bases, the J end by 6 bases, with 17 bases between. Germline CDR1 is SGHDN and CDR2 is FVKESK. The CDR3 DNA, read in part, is TGTGCCAGCGCCCGAGGGGGTCCGGGCGAG. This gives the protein CASARGGPGE. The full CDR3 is CASARGGPGEQYF. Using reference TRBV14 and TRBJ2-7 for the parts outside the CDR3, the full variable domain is EAGVTQFPSHSVIEKGQTVTLRCDPISGHDNLYWYRRVMGKEIKFLLHFVKESKQDESGMPNNRFLAERTGGTYSTLKVQPAELEDSGVYFCASARGGPGEQYFGPGTRLTVT.

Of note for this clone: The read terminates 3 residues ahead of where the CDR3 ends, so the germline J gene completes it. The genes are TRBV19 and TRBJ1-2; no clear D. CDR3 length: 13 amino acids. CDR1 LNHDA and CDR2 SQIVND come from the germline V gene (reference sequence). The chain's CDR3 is CASSIRSSYDYTF. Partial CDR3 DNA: TGTGCCAGTAGTATCAGGAGCTCCTACGAC.

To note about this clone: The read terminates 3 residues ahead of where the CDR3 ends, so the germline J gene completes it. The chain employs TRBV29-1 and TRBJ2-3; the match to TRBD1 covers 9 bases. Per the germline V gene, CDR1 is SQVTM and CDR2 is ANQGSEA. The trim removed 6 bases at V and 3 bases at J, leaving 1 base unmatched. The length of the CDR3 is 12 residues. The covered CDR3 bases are TGCAGCGTGGGACAGGGAACAGATACG. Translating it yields CSVGQGTDT. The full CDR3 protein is CSVGQGTDTQYF.